Shown below are 24 T cell receptor beta chains from a single sample sequenced in a study of blood T cell repertoires in COVID-19. Method: immunoSEQ multiplex PCR; TCRdb's copy keeps in-frame clones and lacks some. The sample records under 50,000 clones, about 90% being singletons. The source material was peripheral blood. Receptors originate from a woman between 40 and 55 years old with acute or convalescent COVID-19.

This rearrangement joins TRBV5-4 to TRBJ2-1, with 16 positions matching TRBD2. Trimming cost V 5 bases and J 12 bases; bases outside gene matches: 11. The CDR3 covers 16 residues. In germline, CDR1 is SGHNT, CDR2 YYREEE (reference sequence). This CDR3 is CASRGLAGGPGEAQFF. CDR3 sequence (DNA): TGTGCCAGCAGGGGACTAGCGGGGGGGCCAGGTGAAGCGCAGTTCTTC.

The chain joins TRBV6-5 to TRBJ1-2, with 10 nucleotides matching TRBD1. V shed 6 bases and J 6 bases; nucleotides not matched to a gene: 7. This CDR3 comprises 14 residues. Germline V gene sequence: CDR1 MNHEY, CDR2 SVGAGI. As DNA, the CDR3 is TGTGCCAGCAGCTTCGGGACAGGGGAGCATGGCTACACCTTC. Its protein product is CASSFGTGEHGYTF.

This clone was counted a single time. The chain has TRBV19 and TRBJ2-3, with 15 bases matching TRBD2. The CDR3 sequence is 17 residues long. Trimming at V came to 4 bases and at J to 2 bases, leaving 4 bases not matched to a gene. The germline V gene encodes CDR1 LNHDA and CDR2 SQIVND (reference sequence). CDR3: CASSTGLAGGPTDTQYF. The CDR3 DNA sequence: TGTGCCAGTAGTACCGGACTAGCGGGGGGGCCCACAGATACGCAGTATTTT.

The chain employs TRBV29-1 and TRBJ2-6, with D possibly matching TRBD1 (5 bases). Deletions cut 4 bases from V and 1 base from J, with 11 bases between. This CDR3 region has 15 residues. Germline V CDR1 and CDR2: SQVTM, ANQGSEA. The CDR3 sequence: CSVVNRQSGANVLTF. CDR3 coding DNA: TGCAGCGTTGTTAATAGACAGTCTGGGGCCAACGTCCTGACTTTC.

In this sample, this clone turned up once. This sequence joins TRBV6-5 and TRBJ1-4; D is ambiguous. Trimming cost V 10 bases and J 4 bases, with 19 bases left between them. Germline V gene data show CDR1 as MNHEY and CDR2 as SVGAGI. CDR3 size: 15 residues. DNA for the CDR3: TGTGCCACCAGGCTCTCGACTGTTATTAATGAAAAACTGTTTTTT. This translates into CATRLSTVINEKLFF.

The genes are TRBV6-5 and TRBJ1-2, with 7 nucleotides matching TRBD1. With V trimmed by 6 bases and J by 0 bases, 7 bases remained unmatched. The CDR3 length is 15 residues. Germline-derived CDR1 and CDR2 are MNHEY and SVGAGI. The CDR3 reads CASSAGTVTNYGYTF. The CDR3 DNA reads as TGTGCCAGCAGCGCTGGGACAGTTACTAACTATGGCTACACCTTC.

DNA for the CDR3: TGTGCCATCAGTGGGGACAGGGCTAACACTGAAGCTTTCTTT. Translating it yields CAISGDRANTEAFF. The genes are TRBV10-3 and TRBJ1-1, with TRBD1 matching over 9 bases. Per germline, CDR1 ENHRY and CDR2 SYGVKD. The CDR3 consists of 14 residues. The V gene end was trimmed by 4 bases and the J gene end by 2 bases; junction bases not matched to a gene: 2.

This chain joins TRBV6-2 or TRBV6-3 and TRBJ1-1; D ambiguous. The CDR3 loop spans 13 amino acids. Germline assignment: CDR1 MNHEY and CDR2 SVGEGT. The V end lost 2 bases, the J end lost 7 bases, and 11 bases lay between the germline ends. In DNA form, the CDR3 reads TGTGCCAGCAGTTACCCGAAGCCTAATGAAGCTTTCTTT. Its translation: CASSYPKPNEAFF.

This clone occurred once. This chain uses TRBV28 with TRBJ1-1, with 7 nucleotides matching TRBD1. Germline V gives CDR1 MDHEN, CDR2 SYDVKM. The CDR3 has 13 residues. The V and J ends lost 5 bases and 5 bases, in that order; junction bases with no gene match: 5. The CDR3 here is CASSQTGWTEAFF. The CDR3 DNA reads TGTGCCAGCAGTCAGACAGGGTGGACTGAAGCTTTCTTT.

The chain has TRBV27 and TRBJ1-2; D is perhaps TRBD1 (6 bases). Trimming took 4 bases from V and 3 from J, leaving 15 bases between them. The length of the CDR3 is 15 residues. Looked up from germline, CDR1 is MNHEY and CDR2 is SMNVEV (reference sequence). The CDR3 DNA sequence: TGTGCCAGCAGTTCCTCTGGCGAGGGGGACTATGGCTACACCTTC. It is translated as CASSSSGEGDYGYTF.

The chain combines TRBV5-4 with TRBJ2-1; 7 nucleotides agree with TRBD2. Germline loops: CDR1 SGHNT, CDR2 YYREEE (reference sequence). J lost 2 bases, V lost 1 base, and 3 bases had no gene match. The CDR3 runs 15 residues. The CDR3 region is CASSLRREPYNEQFF. In DNA form, the CDR3 reads TGTGCCAGCAGCTTGCGGCGGGAGCCCTACAATGAGCAGTTCTTC.

The chain combines TRBV27 with TRBJ2-1; D remains unclear. The CDR3 covers 15 residues. Germline values: CDR1 MNHEY, CDR2 SMNVEV (reference sequence). Trimming removed 5 bases from V and 0 bases from J, with 11 bases in between. CDR3 residues: CASSPVLSSYNEQFF. CDR3 nucleotide sequence: TGTGCCAGCAGTCCCGTACTAAGCTCCTACAATGAGCAGTTCTTC.

The chain uses TRBV27 and TRBJ1-5; D perhaps matches TRBD1 (6 bases). Germline loops: CDR1 MNHEY, CDR2 SMNVEV (reference sequence). The CDR3 covers 15 residues. The ends were cut back, 5 bases at V and 2 bases at J, with 13 bases in the middle. This CDR3 is CASSRRTEGNQPQHF. Here the CDR3 DNA reads TGTGCCAGCAGTAGACGGACAGAGGGCAATCAGCCCCAGCATTTT.

The chain uses TRBV7-3 and TRBJ2-7; 8 nucleotides agree with TRBD1. The CDR3 runs 14 residues. Germline V gives CDR1 SGHTA, CDR2 FQGTGA. V gave up 5 bases and J gave up 5 bases; unmatched junction bases: 8. The CDR3 DNA reads TGTGCCAGCAGCCCCGGACAGGGAGGCGACGAGCAGTACTTC. Its translation: CASSPGQGGDEQYF.

This chain joins TRBV19 and TRBJ2-3, with 10 bases that match TRBD2. The CDR3 sequence is 18 residues long. Germline CDR1 reads LNHDA; CDR2 reads SQIVND (reference sequence). V lost 11 bases to trimming and J lost 2 bases; unmatched junction nucleotides: 19. CDR3 protein: CAVAVLAGALPSTDTQYF. The DNA of the CDR3 is TGTGCCGTCGCTGTCCTAGCGGGAGCGCTACCTTCCACAGATACGCAGTATTTT. The full variable domain, completed using reference TRBV19 and TRBJ2-3, is DGGITQSPKYLFRKEGQNVTLSCEQNLNHDAMYWYRQDPGQGLRLIYYSQIVNDFQKGDIAEGYSVSREKKESFPLTVTSAQKNPTAFYLCAVAVLAGALPSTDTQYFGPGTRLTVL.

The chain links TRBV19 to TRBJ2-7; TRBD1 matches at 7 bases. The CDR3 length is 16 residues. Per germline, CDR1 LNHDA and CDR2 SQIVND (reference sequence). V was pared by 0 bases and J by 2 bases, with 7 bases of the junction left unmatched. The CDR3 protein is CASSIDTGQRTYEQYF. The CDR3 DNA follows: TGTGCCAGTAGTATAGACACGGGACAGAGGACCTACGAGCAGTACTTC.

This clone was detected only once. V usage is TRBV5-1 and J usage is TRBJ2-7, with D hard to call. V dropped 2 bases and J dropped 2 bases, with 8 bases sitting between them. The CDR3 spans 13 residues. From germline, CDR1 is SGHRS and CDR2 YFSETQ. The CDR3 loop reads CASSLLYTYEQYF. The CDR3 DNA reads as TGCGCCAGCAGCTTACTTTATACCTACGAGCAGTACTTC.

The chain recombines TRBV2 with TRBJ2-3; TRBD1 is a possible D gene (6 bases). V gave up 6 bases and J gave up 4 bases, with 11 bases separating them. Germline V gene lookup returns CDR1 SNHLY and CDR2 FYNNEI. The CDR3 consists of 13 residues. CDR3: CASRDSKPDTQYF. CDR3 nucleotides: TGTGCCAGCAGGGACAGTAAACCAGATACGCAGTATTTT.

The chain recombines TRBV13 with TRBJ2-7, with D perhaps TRBD2 (5 bases). Germline V CDR1 and CDR2: PRHDT, FYEKMQ (reference sequence). Trimming took off 2 bases at V and 1 base at J, with 18 bases between the two ends. This CDR3 is built from 17 residues. The CDR3 DNA sequence: TGTGCCAGCAGCTTATCCCAAACGCGGCGGAGGTCCTACGAGCAGTACTTC. It is translated as CASSLSQTRRRSYEQYF.

The chain employs TRBV4-1 and TRBJ2-1; 13 bases are a match to TRBD2. Germline V gives CDR1 MGHRA, CDR2 YSYEKL. Losses at the gene ends were 0 bases for V and 8 bases for J; bases not matched to a gene: 7. This CDR3 spans 17 amino acids. The CDR3 loop reads CASSQDTTSGRNYEQFF. As DNA, the CDR3 is TGCGCCAGCAGCCAAGACACGACTAGCGGGAGGAATTATGAGCAGTTCTTC.

V gene TRBV3-1 (or the pseudogene TRBV3-2) combines with J gene TRBJ1-4; no clear D. V lost 3 bases and J lost 2, with 10 bases in between. Germline V gene data show CDR1 as LGHDT and CDR2 as YNNKEL (reference sequence). This CDR3 region has 15 residues. DNA for the CDR3: TGTGCCAGCAGCCAGACTGGTGCCACTAATGAAAAACTGTTTTTT. It is translated as CASSQTGATNEKLFF.

This sequence joins TRBV30 and TRBJ1-2; maybe TRBD1 (5 bases). This CDR3 has 12 residues. Trimming took off 8 bases at V and 4 bases at J, with 14 bases between the two ends. Germline lookup yields CDR1 GTSNPN and CDR2 SVGIG (reference sequence). The DNA of the CDR3 is TGTGCCGGGATCCGACAGAGCTATGGCTACACCTTC. It translates to CAGIRQSYGYTF.

This sequence joins TRBV6-1 and TRBJ1-6; possibly TRBD1 for D (6 bases). CDR3 length equals 14 residues. Germline V lookup: CDR1 MNHNS, CDR2 SASEGT. V lost 2 bases to trimming and J lost 9 bases, with 11 bases between them. In nucleotides, the CDR3 is TGTGCCAGCAGTGAATTTATGGGGGCTTCACCCCTCCACTTT. Its translation: CASSEFMGASPLHF.

The chain links TRBV19 to TRBJ1-2, with a possible D match to TRBD1 (5 bases). V was clipped by 5 bases and J by 2 bases, with 18 bases between them. Germline V gives CDR1 LNHDA, CDR2 SQIVND (reference sequence). The length of the CDR3 is 16 residues. The CDR3 sequence is CASSPGLLHTNYGYTF. CDR3 nucleotide sequence: TGTGCCAGTAGTCCAGGGCTACTCCATACAAACTATGGCTACACCTTC.